These 24 T cell receptor beta chains came from one sample sequenced in a study of blood T cell repertoires in COVID-19. Here immunoSEQ multiplex PCR was the method, and the copy in TCRdb shows in-frame clones only, minus some. The sample has fewer than 350,000 clones; around 84% are singletons. Sequenced: PBMCs or T cells enriched from blood (not recorded which). The receptors were sampled from a woman aged 25 to 45 who had been exposed to COVID-19.

The genes are TRBV4-1 and TRBJ2-7; TRBD1 aligns across 7 bases. CDR3 size: 14 residues. The germline gives CDR1 MGHRA, CDR2 YSYEKL. J gave up 3 bases and V 0 bases, and 2 bases lay outside the gene matches. CDR3 protein: CASSQEAGGYEQYF. The CDR3 region has the DNA TGCGCCAGCAGCCAAGAAGCAGGGGGCTACGAGCAGTACTTC.

The chain combines TRBV7-3 with TRBJ1-1; D unclear. CDR3 length: 16 residues. V dropped 5 bases and J dropped 0 bases, with 16 bases sitting between them. CDR1 and CDR2 (germline): SGHTA, FQGTGA. CDR3 in DNA: TGTGCCAGCAGCCCATTCCCGACTGAGATGAACACTGAAGCTTTCTTT. It specifies CASSPFPTEMNTEAFF.

This sequence joins TRBV19 and TRBJ1-5; 7 positions agree with TRBD1. CDR1 is LNHDA, CDR2 SQIVND, per germline (reference sequence). The CDR3 is 14 amino acids. With V trimmed by 5 bases and J by 5 bases, 6 bases remained unmatched. The CDR3 sequence: CASSLRQGYQPQHF. The CDR3 coding sequence is TGTGCCAGTAGTCTTCGACAGGGCTATCAGCCCCAGCATTTT.

The chain joins TRBV2 to TRBJ2-3, with TRBD2 as a possible D gene (5 bases). The germline CDR1 and CDR2 sequences are SNHLY and FYNNEI. The CDR3 loop spans 16 amino acids. Trimming took 7 bases from V and 1 from J, leaving 18 bases between them. In DNA, the CDR3 is TGTGCCAGCACTAGACTCCGGGCGCGGGGCACAGATACGCAGTATTTT. Translated, it gives CASTRLRARGTDTQYF.

The chain links TRBV7-3 to TRBJ1-2, with D possibly TRBD1 on 6 matching bases. CDR1 is SGHTA, CDR2 FQGTGA, per germline. Deletions cut 6 bases from V and 6 bases from J, with 11 bases between. The CDR3 has 12 amino acids. The CDR3 is CASSQQGNGYTF. The CDR3 DNA sequence: TGTGCCAGCAGTCAACAGGGCAATGGCTACACCTTC.

A single count supports this clone. The chain couples TRBV29-1 to TRBJ1-2; unclear D gene. There are 12 residues in the CDR3. Germline assignment: CDR1 SQVTM and CDR2 ANQGSEA. Trimming took off 2 bases at V and 4 bases at J, with 8 bases between the two ends. The CDR3 region is CSVEIVSYGYTF. For the CDR3, the DNA is TGCAGCGTTGAAATCGTGAGCTATGGCTACACCTTC. The full variable domain, with the rest looked up from reference TRBV29-1 and TRBJ1-2, is SAVISQKPSRDICQRGTSLTIQCQVDSQVTMMFWYRQQPGQSLTLIATANQGSEATYESGFVIDKFPISRPNLTFSTLTVSNMSPEDSSIYLCSVEIVSYGYTFGSGTRLTVV.

This sequence joins TRBV5-1 and TRBJ2-3; 13 bases are shared with TRBD2. The germline V gene encodes CDR1 SGHRS and CDR2 YFSETQ. There are 17 residues in the CDR3. With 4 bases clipped from V and 4 bases from J, the junction kept 9 bases outside the gene matches. This chain's CDR3 is CASSLAGTSGIPDTQYF. CDR3 coding DNA: TGCGCCAGCAGCCTAGCCGGGACTAGCGGGATTCCAGATACGCAGTATTTT.

J is TRBJ2-7 and V is TRBV2, with 8 bases identical to TRBD2. This CDR3 contains 16 residues. Germline V gene lookup returns CDR1 SNHLY and CDR2 FYNNEI. V lost 1 base, J lost 0 bases, and 5 bases stayed unmatched. CDR3 sequence (DNA): TGTGCCAGCAGTGAAGTATCAGCGGGGGTCTCCTACGAGCAGTACTTC. Translated: CASSEVSAGVSYEQYF.

The J gene is TRBJ1-5, the V gene TRBV21-1; the DNA was not compared with TRBD1, the D call given in the table. TRBV21-1 is a pseudogene. The CDR3 length is 13 residues. As DNA, the CDR3 is TGTGCCAGCAAAAGACAGGACAATCAGCCCCAGCATTTT. Its translation: CASKRQDNQPQHF.

The J gene is TRBJ1-1, the V gene TRBV19; TRBD1 might be the D (5 bases). The V end was cut by 5 bases, the J end by 1 base, with 11 bases between. The CDR3 covers 14 residues. Germline values: CDR1 LNHDA, CDR2 SQIVND (reference sequence). CDR3 sequence (DNA): TGTGCCAGTAGTGCCCAGGGTCCGAACACTGAAGCTTTCTTT. Encoded protein: CASSAQGPNTEAFF.

The chain uses TRBV3-1 (or the pseudogene TRBV3-2) and TRBJ1-2, with 9 bases identical to TRBD1. CDR1 and CDR2 (germline): LGHDT, YNNKEL (reference sequence). The length of the CDR3 is 12 residues. J was trimmed by 11 bases and V by 4 bases; bases with no gene match: 5. In nucleotides, the CDR3 is TGTGCCAGCAGCCCCGGGACAGGGCGATACACCTTC. Protein product: CASSPGTGRYTF.

To note about this clone: No DNA is shown, since the ends of the CDR3 on it are uncertain; the CDR3 is the one TCRdb lists. This rearrangement joins TRBV30 to TRBJ1-3; no DNA check was done on the table's D call, TRBD1. The germline CDR1 and CDR2 sequences are GTSNPN and SVGIG (reference sequence). The CDR3 is 11 amino acids long, termini counted. This chain's CDR3 is CAWSVGQGAYF.

This clone was recorded once. The chain carries TRBV19 and TRBJ2-2; 16 nucleotides align to TRBD2. Trimming took 3 bases from V and 6 from J; bases not matched to a gene: 10. CDR3 length: 19 amino acids. Germline CDR1 and CDR2: LNHDA and SQIVND (reference sequence). The DNA for the CDR3 is TGTGCCAGTAGTATTACCGGGACTAGCGGGGGGGCGCGCGCCGGGGAGCTGTTTTTT. Residues: CASSITGTSGGARAGELFF.

The chain carries TRBV2 and TRBJ2-7, with TRBD2 as a possible D gene (5 bases). The V end lost 6 bases, the J end lost 5 bases, and 11 bases lay between the germline ends. CDR1 is SNHLY and CDR2 is FYNNEI in the germline V gene. The CDR3 sequence is 12 residues long. The CDR3 here is CASSGTRDEQYF. The CDR3 nucleotides are TGTGCCAGCAGCGGCACTAGGGACGAGCAGTACTTC.

The rearrangement joins TRBV6-5 to TRBJ1-2; D possibly corresponds to TRBD1 (5 bases). V was clipped by 7 bases and J by 0 bases, with 12 bases between them. CDR3 length: 14 amino acids. Germline V gene data show CDR1 as MNHEY and CDR2 as SVGAGI. The CDR3, as DNA: TGTGCCAGCACCGCGACAGTTTCTAACTATGGCTACACCTTC. This gives the protein CASTATVSNYGYTF.

This rearrangement joins TRBV28 to TRBJ2-7; D might be TRBD2 (5 bases). The CDR3 loop spans 15 amino acids. V shed 6 bases and J shed 4 bases, with 19 bases lying between them. CDR1 is MDHEN and CDR2 is SYDVKM in the germline V gene. The CDR3 region is CASSSPAGNLYEQYF. Here the CDR3 DNA reads TGTGCCAGCAGCTCTCCCGCCGGGAACCTTTACGAGCAGTACTTC.

The J gene is TRBJ2-2, the V gene TRBV3-1 (or the pseudogene TRBV3-2); the match to TRBD2 covers 14 bases. Trimming took 9 bases from V and 5 from J; bases not matched to a gene: 8. This CDR3 has 16 residues. The germline V gene encodes CDR1 LGHDT and CDR2 YNNKEL (reference sequence). This CDR3 is CASGLAGGGNTGELFF. The CDR3 DNA sequence: TGTGCCAGTGGACTAGCGGGGGGTGGGAATACCGGGGAGCTGTTTTTT.

The genes are TRBV11-2 and TRBJ1-5; D unresolved. Per the germline V gene, CDR1 is SGHAT and CDR2 is FQNNGV. V lost 6 bases and J lost 0, with 12 bases in between. The CDR3 is 15 amino acids. CDR3: CASSSTRDSNQPQHF. DNA for the CDR3: TGTGCCAGCAGTTCAACGAGGGATAGCAATCAGCCCCAGCATTTT.

The chain couples TRBV30 to TRBJ1-5; unclear D gene. Trimming pared 5 bases from V and 0 bases from J, leaving 8 bases between. This CDR3 contains 13 residues. Per the germline V gene, CDR1 is GTSNPN and CDR2 is SVGIG (reference sequence). The CDR3 sequence is CAWADDSNQPQHF. The CDR3 nucleotides read TGTGCCTGGGCAGATGATAGCAATCAGCCCCAGCATTTT. Full variable domain (outside the CDR3, taken from reference TRBV30 and TRBJ1-5): SQTIHQWPATLVQPVGSPLSLECTVEGTSNPNLYWYRQAAGRGLQLLFYSVGIGQISSEVPQNLSASRPQDRQFILSSKKLLLSDSGFYLCAWADDSNQPQHFGDGTRLSIL.

The chain combines TRBV29-1 with TRBJ2-1, with 10 bases identical to TRBD1. The CDR3 spans 13 residues. V dropped 4 bases and J dropped 9; count of bases not matched to a gene: 6. Germline V lookup: CDR1 SQVTM, CDR2 ANQGSEA. The CDR3, as DNA: TGCAGCGTTGGTAGACAGGGGGCTGGTGAGCAGTTCTTC. It is translated as CSVGRQGAGEQFF.

In DNA form, the CDR3 reads TGTGCCAGCAGTTTAGGGACAGGGACTTCGACTGAAGCTTTCTTT. As protein: CASSLGTGTSTEAFF. J is TRBJ1-1 and V is TRBV27; 9 bases fit TRBD1. This CDR3 is 15 amino acids long. V shed 2 bases and J 5 bases; nucleotides not matched to a gene: 6. The germline V gene has CDR1 MNHEY and CDR2 SMNVEV (reference sequence).

The V gene is TRBV5-4, the J gene TRBJ2-3; D is perhaps TRBD2 (6 bases). Trimming took off 3 bases at V and 8 bases at J, with 19 bases between the two ends. The CDR3 runs to 15 residues. In germline, CDR1 is SGHNT, CDR2 YYREEE (reference sequence). The CDR3 DNA reads as TGTGCCAGCAGCTGGGGGGACTCCGCCTACGTTACGCAGTATTTT. Amino acids: CASSWGDSAYVTQYF.

This clone was seen many times. V usage is TRBV12-3 or TRBV12-4 and J usage is TRBJ2-7; D call uncertain. CDR3 length: 13 amino acids. V was cut by 6 bases and J by 2 bases, with 11 bases left in between. The CDR3 DNA reads as TGTGCCAGCAGCTTTACTATTACCTACGAGCAGTACTTC. It codes for CASSFTITYEQYF.

The chain uses TRBV7-3 and TRBJ1-2; 10 bases map to TRBD1. The V and J ends lost 5 bases and 4 bases, in that order; junction bases with no gene match: 7. Per germline, CDR1 SGHTA and CDR2 FQGTGA. This CDR3 contains 15 residues. The CDR3 nucleotides are TGTGCCAGCAGCCAGACAGGGGGCGCGGGCTATGGCTACACCTTC. It is translated as CASSQTGGAGYGYTF. Using reference TRBV7-3 and TRBJ1-2 for the parts outside the CDR3, the full variable domain is GAGVSQTPSNKVTEKGKYVELRCDPISGHTALYWYRQSLGQGPEFLIYFQGTGAADDSGLPNDRFFAVRPEGSVSTLKIQRTERGDSAVYLCASSQTGGAGYGYTFGSGTRLTVV.